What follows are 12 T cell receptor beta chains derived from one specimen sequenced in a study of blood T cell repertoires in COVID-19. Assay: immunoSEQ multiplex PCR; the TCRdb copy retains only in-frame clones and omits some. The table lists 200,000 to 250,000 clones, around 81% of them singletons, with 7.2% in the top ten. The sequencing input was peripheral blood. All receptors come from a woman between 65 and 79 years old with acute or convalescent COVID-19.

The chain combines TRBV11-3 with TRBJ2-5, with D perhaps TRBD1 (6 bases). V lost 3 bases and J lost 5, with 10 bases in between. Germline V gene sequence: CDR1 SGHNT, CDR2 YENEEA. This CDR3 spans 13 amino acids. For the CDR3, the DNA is TGTGCCAGCAGCTTGGGGCAGGGGGAGACCCAGTACTTC. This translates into CASSLGQGETQYF.

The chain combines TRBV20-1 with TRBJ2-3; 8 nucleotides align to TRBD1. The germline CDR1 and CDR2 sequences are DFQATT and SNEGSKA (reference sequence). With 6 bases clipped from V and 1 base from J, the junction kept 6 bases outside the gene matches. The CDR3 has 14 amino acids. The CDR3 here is CSASQGAGTDTQYF. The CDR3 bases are TGCAGTGCGAGTCAGGGGGCAGGCACAGATACGCAGTATTTT.

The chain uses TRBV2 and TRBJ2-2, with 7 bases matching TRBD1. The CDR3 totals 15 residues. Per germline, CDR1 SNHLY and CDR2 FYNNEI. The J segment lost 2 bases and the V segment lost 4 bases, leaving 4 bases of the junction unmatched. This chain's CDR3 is CASSVGTVNTGELFF. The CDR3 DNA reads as TGTGCCAGCAGTGTGGGGACAGTTAACACCGGGGAGCTGTTTTTT.

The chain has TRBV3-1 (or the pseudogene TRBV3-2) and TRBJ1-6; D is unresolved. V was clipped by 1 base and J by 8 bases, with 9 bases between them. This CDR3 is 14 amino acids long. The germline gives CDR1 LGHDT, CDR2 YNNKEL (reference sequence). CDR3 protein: CASSQGGRDSPLHF. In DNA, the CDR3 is TGTGCCAGCAGCCAAGGTGGGAGGGATTCACCCCTCCACTTT.

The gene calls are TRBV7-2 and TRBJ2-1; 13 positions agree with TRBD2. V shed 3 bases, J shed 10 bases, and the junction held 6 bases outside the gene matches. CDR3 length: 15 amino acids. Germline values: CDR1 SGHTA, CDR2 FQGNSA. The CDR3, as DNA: TGTGCCAGCAGCTTCCGACTAGCGGGGGGACGGGAGCAGTTCTTC. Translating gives CASSFRLAGGREQFF.

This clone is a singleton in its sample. DNA of the CDR3: TGTGCCTGGAGCCCTATCTATGGCTACACCTTC. This codes for CAWSPIYGYTF. The chain recombines TRBV30 with TRBJ1-2; D remains unclear. Per the germline V gene, CDR1 is GTSNPN and CDR2 is SVGIG (reference sequence). Trimming took 3 bases from V and 4 from J, leaving 6 bases between them. The CDR3 length is 11 residues.

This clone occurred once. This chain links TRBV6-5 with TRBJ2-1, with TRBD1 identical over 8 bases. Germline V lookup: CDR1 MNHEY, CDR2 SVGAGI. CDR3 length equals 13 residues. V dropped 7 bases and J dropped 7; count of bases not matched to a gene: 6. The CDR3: CASNRQGRNEQFF. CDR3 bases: TGTGCCAGCAATCGACAGGGGAGGAATGAGCAGTTCTTC.

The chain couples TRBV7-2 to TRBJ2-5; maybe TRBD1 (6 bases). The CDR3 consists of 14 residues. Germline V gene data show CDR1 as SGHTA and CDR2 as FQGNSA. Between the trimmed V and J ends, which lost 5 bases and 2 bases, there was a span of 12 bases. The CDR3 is CASSPRGIQETQYF. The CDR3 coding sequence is TGTGCCAGCAGCCCGAGGGGGATTCAAGAGACCCAGTACTTC.

The CDR3 region is CATSEPGVMKNGYTF. The CDR3 DNA follows: TGTGCCACCAGTGAACCGGGGGTAATGAAGAATGGCTACACCTTC. V and J are TRBV24-1 and TRBJ1-2; D possibly corresponds to TRBD1 (5 bases). V was cut by 4 bases and J by 6 bases, with 17 bases left in between. This CDR3 has 15 amino acids. Germline CDR1 and CDR2: KGHDR and SFDVKD.

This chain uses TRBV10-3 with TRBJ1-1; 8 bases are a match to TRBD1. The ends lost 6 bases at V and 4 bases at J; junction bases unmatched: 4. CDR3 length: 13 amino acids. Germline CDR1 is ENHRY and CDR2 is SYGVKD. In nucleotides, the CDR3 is TGTGCCATCAGCCCCGGACAGGGCACTGAAGCTTTCTTT. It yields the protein CAISPGQGTEAFF.

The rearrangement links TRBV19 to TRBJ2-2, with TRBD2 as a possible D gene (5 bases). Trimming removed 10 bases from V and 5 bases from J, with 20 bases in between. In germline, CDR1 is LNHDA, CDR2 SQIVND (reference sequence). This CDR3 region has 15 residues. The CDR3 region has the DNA TGTGCCACCCCCCCCCTGAGAGCGGCAACCGGGGAGCTGTTTTTT. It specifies CATPPLRAATGELFF.

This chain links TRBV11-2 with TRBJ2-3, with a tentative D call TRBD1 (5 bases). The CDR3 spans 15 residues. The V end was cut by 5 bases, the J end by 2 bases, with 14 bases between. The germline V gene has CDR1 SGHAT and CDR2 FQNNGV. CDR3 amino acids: CASSAQGFFTDTQYF. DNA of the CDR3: TGTGCCAGCAGCGCTCAGGGATTCTTCACAGATACGCAGTATTTT.